The rows below give T cell receptor beta chains drawn from one sample of a study of early T cells in non-severe SARS-CoV-2 infection. TCRdb passed the 5' RACE reads through MiXCR, listing each CDR3 protein once. The top ten clones hold 15% to 20% of a sample with just under 60,000 distinct CDR3 sequences, approximately 9% of them seen once. Sequences were obtained from whole blood. Every receptor here comes from an adult who was a healthcare worker with PCR-confirmed SARS-CoV-2 infection or an uninfected control (not recorded which). Both conserved end residues are part of each CDR3. The D gene is left open where the match is weak. Size is stated for part of the rows, as once, few or many counts, or as a class when the clone is expanded.

v_call,j_call,clone_size,d_call,cdr3_aa,cdr3_nt
TRBV9,TRBJ2-3,-,-,CASSVSDADTQYF,TGTGCCAGCAGCGTAAGCGACGCAGATACGCAGTATTTT
TRBV7-3,TRBJ2-1,many,-,CASSPRAGSSYNEQFF,TGTGCCAGCAGCCCCCGGGCGGGAAGCTCCTACAATGAGCAGTTCTTC
TRBV6-5,TRBJ2-1,-,TRBD2,CASRPLSGSGYEQFF,TGTGCCAGCAGGCCCCTGAGCGGGAGTGGCTATGAGCAGTTCTTC
TRBV5-5,TRBJ1-6,-,-,CASSIYREGNSPLHF,TGTGCCAGCAGCATATACAGGGAGGGGAATTCACCCCTCCACTTT
TRBV9,TRBJ2-7,many,-,CASSRGRGNEQYF,TGTGCCAGCAGCAGAGGAAGGGGGAACGAGCAGTACTTC
TRBV5-1,TRBJ2-7,-,-,CASSLSGGPYEQYF,TGCGCCAGCAGCTTGTCTGGCGGTCCCTACGAGCAGTACTTC
TRBV7-3,TRBJ2-3,many,TRBD2,CASSRGGRSTDTQYF,TGTGCCAGCAGCCGCGGGGGGAGGAGCACAGATACGCAGTATTTT
TRBV5-6,TRBJ2-2,few,TRBD2,CASSRIAGGSTGELFF,TGTGCCAGCAGCAGAATAGCGGGAGGGTCTACCGGGGAGCTGTTTTTT
TRBV12-3/TRBV12-4,TRBJ2-7,many,TRBD1,CASSSGTGGGEQYF,TGTGCCAGCAGTTCCGGGACAGGGGGTGGCGAGCAGTACTTC
TRBV13,TRBJ1-1,-,-,CAGSTGSEKAAFF,TGTGCCGGATCGACAGGTTCTGAGAAGGCGGCTTTCTTT
TRBV7-2,TRBJ2-1,-,-,CASSLVYEQFF,TGTGCCAGCAGCTTGGTCTATGAGCAGTTCTTC
TRBV12-3/TRBV12-4,TRBJ2-7,few,-,CASSFSSSGQYF,TGTGCCAGCAGTTTTTCGTCCAGCGGGCAGTACTTC
TRBV5-4,TRBJ2-1,many,TRBD1,CASSLQTGVYNEQFF,TGTGCCAGCAGCCTCCAGACAGGGGTGTACAATGAGCAGTTCTTC
TRBV28,TRBJ2-3,many,TRBD2,CASSPPSGRAGTDTQYF,TGTGCCAGCAGTCCGCCGAGCGGGAGGGCCGGGACAGATACGCAGTATTTT
TRBV7-9,TRBJ2-1,few,-,CASTPFPGVNNEQFF,TGTGCCAGCACCCCTTTCCCAGGGGTTAACAATGAGCAGTTCTTC
TRBV7-2,TRBJ1-1,few,TRBD1,CASSLAGQGGLVFF,TGTGCCAGCAGCTTAGCGGGACAGGGTGGTTTGGTTTTCTTT
TRBV10-3,TRBJ2-7,few,-,CAISELDEQYF,TGTGCCATCAGTGAGTTGGACGAGCAGTACTTC
TRBV20-1,TRBJ1-3,medium-sized,-,CSARDRVAGNTIYF,TGCAGTGCTAGAGACAGGGTCGCTGGAAACACCATATATTTT
TRBV28,TRBJ2-1,many,TRBD2,CASPASGTKTYNEQFF,TGTGCCAGCCCCGCCTCCGGGACTAAAACCTACAATGAGCAGTTCTTC
TRBV5-1,TRBJ1-1,few,-,CASSLGQKNTEAFF,TGCGCCAGCAGCTTGGGACAGAAGAACACTGAAGCTTTCTTT
TRBV27,TRBJ1-5,many,TRBD1,CASSPGATGGYQPQHF,TGTGCCAGCAGTCCCGGGGCGACAGGGGGGTATCAGCCCCAGCATTTT
TRBV7-2,TRBJ2-2,-,TRBD1,CASSASGQGSGIGELFF,TGTGCCAGCAGCGCGTCAGGACAGGGTTCGGGTATCGGGGAGCTGTTTTTT
TRBV7-2,TRBJ2-7,many,TRBD1,CASSLAGQGAGEQYF,TGTGCCAGCAGCTTAGCAGGACAGGGGGCCGGGGAGCAGTACTTC
TRBV7-9,TRBJ2-4,-,-,CASSLANIQYF,TGTGCCAGCAGCTTAGCGAACATTCAGTACTTC
TRBV13,TRBJ2-2,-,-,CASSSPLATTGELFF,TGTGCCAGCAGCTCCCCCCTAGCAACCACCGGGGAGCTGTTTTTT
TRBV7-4,TRBJ2-6,-,TRBD1,CASSPHIRDRGPASGANVLTF,TGTGCCAGCAGCCCACATATCCGGGACAGGGGACCTGCCTCTGGGGCCAACGTCCTGACTTTC
TRBV20-1,TRBJ2-7,many,-,CSALPGPPRYEQYF,TGCAGTGCGCTGCCGGGACCCCCCCGGTACGAGCAGTACTTC
TRBV28,TRBJ1-2,-,-,CASSPPGGGGYTF,TGTGCCAGCAGTCCCCCGGGGGGAGGTGGCTACACCTTC
TRBV4-2,TRBJ1-6,few,-,CASSQDWGYNSPLHF,TGTGCCAGCAGCCAAGATTGGGGGTATAATTCACCCCTCCACTTT
TRBV5-1,TRBJ1-1,-,-,CASSLHSNWIVTEAFF,TGCGCCAGCAGCTTGCACTCAAACTGGATCGTAACTGAAGCTTTCTTT
TRBV20-1,TRBJ1-5,-,-,CSARALGGPQHF,TGCAGTGCTAGAGCGCTCGGCGGGCCCCAGCATTTT
TRBV6-5,TRBJ2-5,-,TRBD2,CASSSLGGGNQETQYF,TGTGCCAGCAGTTCCCTCGGGGGGGGGAACCAAGAGACCCAGTACTTC
TRBV9,TRBJ2-1,-,-,CASSVVGYDEQFF,TGTGCCAGCAGCGTAGTGGGGTACGATGAGCAGTTCTTC
TRBV28,TRBJ2-7,few,-,CASSFLALAYEQYF,TGTGCCAGCAGTTTTCTGGCCCTAGCCTACGAGCAGTACTTC
TRBV7-2,TRBJ2-5,many,TRBD2,CASSFGTSGRGETQYF,TGTGCCAGCAGCTTCGGGACTAGCGGGAGGGGAGAGACCCAGTACTTC
TRBV20-1,TRBJ1-1,few,-,CSPRSLGEGAEAFF,TGCAGTCCGCGAAGTTTGGGGGAAGGGGCTGAAGCTTTCTTT
TRBV28,TRBJ2-2,-,-,CASSNFGQGSITGELFF,TGTGCCAGCAGTAACTTCGGTCAGGGTTCGATCACCGGGGAGCTGTTTTTT
TRBV6-5,TRBJ1-1,many,TRBD1,CASSYFIGTGGTEAFF,TGTGCCAGCAGTTACTTTATAGGGACAGGGGGCACTGAAGCTTTCTTT
TRBV28,TRBJ2-7,many,-,CASRHNRASYEQYF,TGTGCCAGCAGGCACAATCGGGCCTCCTACGAGCAGTACTTC
TRBV10-3,TRBJ1-2,many,TRBD1,CAISIDRDYGYTF,TGTGCCATCAGCATAGACAGGGACTATGGCTACACCTTC
TRBV27,TRBJ1-1,few,TRBD1,CASSKWDRMGTEAFF,TGTGCCAGCAGTAAATGGGACAGAATGGGGACTGAAGCTTTCTTT
TRBV5-1,TRBJ2-3,medium-sized,-,CASSLGYPSSTDTQYF,TGCGCCAGCAGCTTGGGGTACCCATCAAGCACAGATACGCAGTATTTT
TRBV28,TRBJ2-7,many,-,CASSLDRGRSYEQYF,TGTGCCAGCAGTTTGGACCGGGGCAGATCCTACGAGCAGTACTTC
TRBV24-1,TRBJ2-4,-,-,CATSDPGRAIQYF,TGTGCCACCAGTGACCCTGGAAGAGCCATTCAGTACTTC
TRBV24-1,TRBJ2-3,many,-,CATSDTPGRRLDTQYF,TGTGCCACCAGTGATACCCCGGGACGGCGCTTAGATACGCAGTATTTT
TRBV28,TRBJ2-5,many,-,CACEQGSETQYF,TGTGCCTGCGAGCAGGGTTCGGAGACCCAGTACTTC